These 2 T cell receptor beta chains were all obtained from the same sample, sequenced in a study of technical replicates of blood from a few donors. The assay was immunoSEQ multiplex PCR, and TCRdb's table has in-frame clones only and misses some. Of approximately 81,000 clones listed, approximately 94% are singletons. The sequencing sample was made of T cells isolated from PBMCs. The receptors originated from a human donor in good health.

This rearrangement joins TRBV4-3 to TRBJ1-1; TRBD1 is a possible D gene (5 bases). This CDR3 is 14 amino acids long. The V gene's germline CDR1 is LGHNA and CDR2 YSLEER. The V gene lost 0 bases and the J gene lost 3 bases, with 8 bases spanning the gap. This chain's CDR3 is CASSQDRADTEAFF. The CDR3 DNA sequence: TGCGCCAGCAGCCAAGACAGGGCGGACACTGAAGCTTTCTTT.

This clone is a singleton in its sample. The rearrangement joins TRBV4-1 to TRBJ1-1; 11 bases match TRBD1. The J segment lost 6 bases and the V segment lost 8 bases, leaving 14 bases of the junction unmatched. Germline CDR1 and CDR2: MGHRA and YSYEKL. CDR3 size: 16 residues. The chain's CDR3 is CASAPRGQGGSAEAFF. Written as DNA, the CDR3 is TGCGCCAGCGCCCCTCGGGGACAGGGGGGCTCGGCTGAAGCTTTCTTT.